A selection of T cell receptor beta chains follows, all from one sample in a study of graft-versus-host responses after intestinal transplantation. Sequencing was performed with immunoSEQ multiplex PCR; in TCRdb, only in-frame clones are kept and a portion is missing. The repertoire has approximately 32,000 clones, around 94% of them found once; the top ten carry approximately 0.71%. Sequenced here: PBMCs, sampled 16 days after intestinal transplant. These receptor sequences come from a human patient who received an intestinal transplant, so some T cells may come from the graft donor. Each CDR3 is given with its conserved first and last residue. A D gene is named only where the DNA matches it firmly. Some rows have no size entry. The others give once, few or many, or a class for an expanded clone.

v_gene	j_gene	len	d_gene	abundance	CDR3aa	CDR3nt
TRBV7-8	TRBJ1-6	15	.	.	CASSLGGGMNSPLHF	TGTGCCAGCAGCTTAGGGGGGGGAATGAATTCACCCCTCCACTTT
TRBV4-1	TRBJ2-3	15	TRBD2	.	CASSPSGSGADTQYF	TGCGCCAGCAGCCCTAGCGGGAGTGGGGCAGATACGCAGTATTTT
TRBV4-1	TRBJ2-7	14	.	.	CASSQEEYSYEQYF	TGCGCCAGCAGCCAAGAGGAGTACTCCTACGAGCAGTACTTC
TRBV27	TRBJ2-3	19	TRBD2	.	CASSLRALRETSGRDTQYF	TGTGCCAGCAGTTTAAGGGCCCTCAGAGAGACTAGCGGGAGAGATACGCAGTATTTT
TRBV9	TRBJ2-7	14	.	.	CASSVDASPYEQYF	TGTGCCAGCAGCGTAGATGCTAGCCCCTACGAGCAGTACTTC
TRBV4-1	TRBJ2-1	13	.	once	CASSQPLGAEQFF	TGCGCCAGCAGCCAACCCCTGGGGGCTGAGCAGTTCTTC
TRBV7-6	TRBJ2-3	15	.	.	CASSLAGGSTDTQYF	TGTGCCAGCAGCTTAGCGGGGGGAAGCACAGATACGCAGTATTTT
TRBV4-2	TRBJ2-1	13	.	.	CASSPSPGGEQFF	TGTGCCAGCAGCCCCAGCCCGGGCGGTGAGCAGTTCTTC
TRBV5-1	TRBJ2-6	18	TRBD2	.	CASSLDLAGSSGANVLTF	TGCGCCAGCAGCTTGGATCTAGCGGGAAGCTCTGGGGCCAACGTCCTGACTTTC
TRBV10-2	TRBJ2-5	13	.	.	CASRGGAEETQYF	TGCGCCAGCCGAGGAGGGGCCGAGGAGACCCAGTACTTC
TRBV28	TRBJ2-7	16	TRBD1	.	CASRPGQGGPWGEQYF	TGTGCCAGCAGACCGGGACAGGGGGGCCCATGGGGCGAGCAGTACTTC
TRBV27	TRBJ1-1	15	TRBD1	.	CASSQPAGGRTEAFF	TGTGCCAGCAGTCAACCCGCAGGGGGGCGAACTGAAGCTTTCTTT
TRBV27	TRBJ1-6	16	.	.	CASSTRFRSYNSPLHF	TGTGCCAGCAGCACCCGATTTCGCTCCTATAATTCACCCCTCCACTTT
TRBV6-1	TRBJ1-1	11	.	few	CASVNPSEAFF	TGTGCCAGCGTGAACCCCTCTGAAGCTTTCTTT
TRBV7-8	TRBJ1-1	13	.	.	CASSLGSSIEAFF	TGTGCCAGCAGCTTAGGGTCATCCATCGAAGCTTTCTTT
TRBV9	TRBJ2-5	14	.	.	CASSVQGSQETQYF	TGTGCCAGCAGCGTACAAGGCAGCCAAGAGACCCAGTACTTC
TRBV7-8	TRBJ1-4	17	TRBD1	.	CASILGGGQGAEEKLFF	TGTGCCAGCATCTTAGGGGGAGGACAGGGGGCGGAGGAAAAACTGTTTTTT
TRBV4-2	TRBJ2-1	15	.	.	CASSQDPGTANEQFF	TGTGCCAGCAGCCAAGATCCCGGGACTGCCAATGAGCAGTTCTTC
TRBV14	TRBJ1-1	13	.	few	CASSQGFNTEAFF	TGTGCCAGCAGCCAAGGGTTCAACACTGAAGCTTTCTTT
TRBV19	TRBJ2-6	15	TRBD1	.	CATRDRDSGANVLTF	TGTGCCACAAGGGACAGGGACTCTGGGGCCAACGTCCTGACTTTC
TRBV10-2	TRBJ2-6	14	.	.	CASRPGPGANVLTF	TGCGCCAGTCGCCCAGGGCCTGGGGCCAACGTCCTGACTTTC
TRBV19	TRBJ1-2	13	.	few	CASSQTVFYGYTF	TGTGCCAGTAGTCAGACAGTGTTCTATGGCTACACCTTC
TRBV30	TRBJ2-1	14	TRBD2	.	CAWTLAGTYNEQFF	TGTGCCTGGACATTAGCGGGAACTTACAATGAGCAGTTCTTC
TRBV28	TRBJ1-4	12	.	.	CASRGGGEKLFF	TGTGCCAGCAGAGGCGGGGGTGAAAAACTGTTTTTT
TRBV6-5	TRBJ1-6	11	.	.	CASRGLHSLHF	TGTGCCAGCAGGGGACTACATTCCCTCCACTTT
TRBV5-1	TRBJ2-7	15	TRBD2	.	CASSLADGGAYEQYF	TGCGCCAGCAGCTTGGCGGATGGGGGGGCCTACGAGCAGTACTTC
TRBV28	TRBJ2-1	15	TRBD2	once	CASSPLAGTANEQFF	TGTGCCAGCAGTCCCTTAGCGGGAACGGCAAATGAGCAGTTCTTC
TRBV27	TRBJ2-1	16	TRBD2	.	CASSSGTSGRHREQFF	TGTGCCAGCAGTTCCGGGACTAGCGGGAGGCACAGGGAGCAGTTCTTC